The entry below gives a single T cell receptor (beta chain) sequence along with its context. Based on its abundance in the sample, this clone is large (0.1 to 1%). The antigen it binds to is not known. The record has no base qualities; no much larger clone is one base away. These data are taken from a study of metastatic and nonmetastatic thyroid tumors (TCRdb year 2020). With regard to the full study: Repertoires were compared across peripheral blood and tumor or nodule tissue samples from malignant and benign thyroid patients.

Trimming costs V 7 bases and J 4 bases, and their ends lie 14 bases apart. The CDR3 goes from the cysteine to the phenylalanine over 14 residues. This entry keeps only the CDR3 DNA: 42 bases, framed from base 1. The germline V gene encodes CDR1 MNHNS and CDR2 SASEGT. The investigation overall reported the following: In both blood and tumor samples, malignant tumors were reported to have significantly higher TCR beta diversity than benign nodules.

The library was obtained by PCR. Instrument used: Illumina HiSeq 4000. High-throughput sequencing was used to profile the CDR3 region of the TCR beta-chain in every patient. Turning to the authors' computational methods: A classifier to discriminate distant-metastatic papillary thyroid cancer patients was built from CDR3 differences across clinicopathological groups. The Shannon index was used to measure repertoire diversity, and the Morisita-Horn index was used to measure how similar tumor and blood repertoires were. Using fastp at Q25 and MiXCR, TCRdb reprocessed the public reads and kept productive beta chains. The V and J calls and clone size are TCRdb's, not the authors'. This sample is represented by under 20,000 clones; under 30% of them were singletons. The ten most abundant clones make up about 13% of the sample. No treatment had been received by any patient before thyroid surgery. The study retrospectively analysed patient clinical samples collected from about 2012 to 2018 using T-cell receptor beta sequencing.

The origin of this receptor is a female donor with papillary thyroid cancer or a benign thyroid nodule (not recorded which). Some clones in this sample may be carry-over from other donors' samples. The source material was tumor tissue. The chain is encoded by TRBV6-1 joined to TRBJ2-1; the D gene assignment is perhaps TRBD1 or TRBD2, with each matching 5 bases. The DNA is TGTGCCAGCACTCCCCACGGGGCATACAATGAGCAGTTCTTC. Translated, it reads CASTPHGAYNEQFF.